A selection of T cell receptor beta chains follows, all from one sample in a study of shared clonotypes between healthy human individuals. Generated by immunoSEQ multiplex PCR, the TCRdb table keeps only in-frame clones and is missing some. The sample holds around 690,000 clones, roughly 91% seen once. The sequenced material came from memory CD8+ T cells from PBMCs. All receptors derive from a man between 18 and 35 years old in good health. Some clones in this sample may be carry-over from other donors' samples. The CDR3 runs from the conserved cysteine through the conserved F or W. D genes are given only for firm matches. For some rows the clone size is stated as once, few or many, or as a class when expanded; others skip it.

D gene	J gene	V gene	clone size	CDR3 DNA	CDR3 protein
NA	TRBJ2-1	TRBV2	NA	TGTGCCAGCAGTGAGGAAAGTCACAATGAGCAGTTCTTC	CASSEESHNEQFF
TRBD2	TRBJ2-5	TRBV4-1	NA	TGCGCCAGCAGCCAAGATATGAGAACGGGAGGGCCCGGAGAGACCCAGTACTTC	CASSQDMRTGGPGETQYF
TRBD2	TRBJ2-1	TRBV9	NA	TGTGCCAGCAGCGTAGACAGGACTAGCGGGACTTTGCTGTGGGATGAGCAGTTCTTC	CASSVDRTSGTLLWDEQFF
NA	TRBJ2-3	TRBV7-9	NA	TGTGCCCGGAGGGCCTCGGACGAAGATACGCAGTATTTT	CARRASDEDTQYF
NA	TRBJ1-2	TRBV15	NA	TGTGCCACCAGCAGAGAGTTAGCTAACTATGGCTACACCTTC	CATSRELANYGYTF
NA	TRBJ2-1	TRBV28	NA	TGTGCCAGCAGTTTACTACCGGACTACTACAATGAGCAGTTCTTC	CASSLLPDYYNEQFF
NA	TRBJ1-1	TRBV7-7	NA	TGTGCCAGCAGCTCCTTACAGTGGAACACTGAAGCTTTCTTT	CASSSLQWNTEAFF
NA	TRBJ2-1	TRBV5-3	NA	TGTGCCAGAAGCCGCCTGGGGGGTCGGAACCCCTACAATGAGCAGTTCTTC	CARSRLGGRNPYNEQFF
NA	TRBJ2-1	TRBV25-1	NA	TGTGCCAGCAGTATTAGCAATGAGCAGTTCTTC	CASSISNEQFF
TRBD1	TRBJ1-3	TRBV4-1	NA	TGCGCCAGCAGCCCCCAGCCGACAGGGCGGTCCGGAAACACCATATATTTT	CASSPQPTGRSGNTIYF
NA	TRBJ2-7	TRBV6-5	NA	TGTGCCAGCAGTTACATTCCTGGGGGCGAAACCTACGAGCAGTACTTC	CASSYIPGGETYEQYF
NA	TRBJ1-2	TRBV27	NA	TGTGCCAGCAGTTTATCGGTGGGGGGGGAGGATGGCTACACCTTC	CASSLSVGGEDGYTF
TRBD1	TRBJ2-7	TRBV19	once	TGTGCCAGTAGTCTGTGGGACAGGGAGGACGAGCAGTACTTC	CASSLWDREDEQYF
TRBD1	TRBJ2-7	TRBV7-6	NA	TGTGCCAGCAGCCAGGGGACAGGACTAATCCCGGACGAGCAGTACTTC	CASSQGTGLIPDEQYF
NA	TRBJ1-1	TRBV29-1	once	TGCAGCGCCTCATCCGCTATCAGGAACACTGAAGCTTTCTTT	CSASSAIRNTEAFF
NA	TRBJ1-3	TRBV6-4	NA	TGTGCCAGCAGTGAACGGGGAGAGGCTGGAAACACCATATATTTT	CASSERGEAGNTIYF
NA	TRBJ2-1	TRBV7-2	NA	TGTGCCAGCAGCTTTGAGCTACGGGGGCCTGTTGTGAATGAGCAGTTCTTC	CASSFELRGPVVNEQFF
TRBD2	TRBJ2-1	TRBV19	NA	TGTGCCAGTAGTATCCGACTAGCGGGAGCTCTCTACAATGAGCAGTTCTTC	CASSIRLAGALYNEQFF
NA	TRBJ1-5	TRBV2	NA	TGTGCCAGCGGTTATTCGGGCGGGGGACAGCCCCAGCATTTT	CASGYSGGGQPQHF
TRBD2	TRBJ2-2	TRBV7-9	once	TGTGCCAGCAGCTTACGACTAGCGGGAGTTCACACCGGGGAGCTGTTTTTT	CASSLRLAGVHTGELFF
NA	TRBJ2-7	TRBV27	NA	TGTGCCAGCAGTTTATCGACGGCAGGGGTGCACTACGAGCAGTACTTC	CASSLSTAGVHYEQYF
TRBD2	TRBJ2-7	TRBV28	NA	TGTGCCAGCAGTTGGTCCTATCGGACTAGCGGGATAAGTGCCGACGAGCAGTACTTC	CASSWSYRTSGISADEQYF
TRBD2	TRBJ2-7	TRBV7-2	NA	TGTGCCAGCAGCGCGGGGGGCGGAGGCTACGAGCAGTACTTC	CASSAGGGGYEQYF
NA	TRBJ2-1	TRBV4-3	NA	TGCGCCAGCAGCCAAGATTTAGCGGCACAAAACAATGAGCAGTTCTTC	CASSQDLAAQNNEQFF
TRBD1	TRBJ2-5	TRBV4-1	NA	TGCGCCAGCAGCCAAGAGGTCCCAGGGGGAGAGACCCAGTACTTC	CASSQEVPGGETQYF
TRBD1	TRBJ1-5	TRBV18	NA	TGTGCCAGCTCACCACCCGACAGGGTGGGACAGCCCCAGCATTTT	CASSPPDRVGQPQHF
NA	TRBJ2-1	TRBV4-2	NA	TGTGCCAGTACTCGGGGGAACGACAATGAGCAGTTCTTC	CASTRGNDNEQFF
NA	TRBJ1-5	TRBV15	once	TGTGCCACCAGACACGACGGCAATAATCAGCCCCAGCATTTT	CATRHDGNNQPQHF
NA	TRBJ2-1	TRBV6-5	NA	TGTGCCAGCAGCTCCCGGGACACAGGTAACAATGAGCAGTTCTTC	CASSSRDTGNNEQFF
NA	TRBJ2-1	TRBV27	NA	TGTGCCAGCAGTTTATATGGGGGGAATGAGCAGTTCTTC	CASSLYGGNEQFF
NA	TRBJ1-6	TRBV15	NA	TGTGCCACCAGCAGAGAACAGTATAATTCACCCCTCCACTTT	CATSREQYNSPLHF
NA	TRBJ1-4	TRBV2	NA	TGTGCCAGCAGTGAAGGTGTCCGGGGGCCGACTAATGAAAAACTGTTTTTT	CASSEGVRGPTNEKLFF
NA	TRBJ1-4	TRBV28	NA	TGTGCCAGCAGTTTACCACTCGACAGGCCACTGGGAGAAAAACTGTTTTTT	CASSLPLDRPLGEKLFF
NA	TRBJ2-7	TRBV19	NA	TGTGCCAGTAGTCCGGGCCAGGGACACTCCTACGAGCAGTACTTC	CASSPGQGHSYEQYF
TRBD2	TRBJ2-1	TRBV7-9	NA	TGTGCCAGCAGCTTAAGGCTAGCGGGAGTGCGGAATGAGCAGTTCTTC	CASSLRLAGVRNEQFF
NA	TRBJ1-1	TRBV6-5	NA	TGTGCCAGCAGTTCGGCGTGGGAAAACACTGAAGCTTTCTTT	CASSSAWENTEAFF
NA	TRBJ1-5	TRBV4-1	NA	TGCGCCAGCAGCCCTGTAACCTATAGCAATCAGCCCCAGCATTTT	CASSPVTYSNQPQHF
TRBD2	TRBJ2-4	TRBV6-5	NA	TGTGCCAGCAGACCGGGACTAGCGGTCAAAAACATTCAGTACTTC	CASRPGLAVKNIQYF
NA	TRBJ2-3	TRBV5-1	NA	TGCGCCAGCAGCTTGGCCAACAGGGGAGGAACAGATACGCAGTATTTT	CASSLANRGGTDTQYF
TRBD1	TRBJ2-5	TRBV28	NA	TGTGCCAGCAGTTTAGGAGGGACAGGGGTAGGAGAGACCCAGTACTTC	CASSLGGTGVGETQYF
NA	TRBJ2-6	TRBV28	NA	TGTGCCAGCAGGGGGGCGTGGGCCAACGTCCTGACTTTC	CASRGAWANVLTF
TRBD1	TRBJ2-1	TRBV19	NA	TGTGCCAGTAGTTGGACAGGGGACTACAATGAGCAGTTCTTC	CASSWTGDYNEQFF
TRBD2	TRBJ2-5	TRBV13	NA	TGTGCCAGCTCGCGGGAGGGCGAGACCCAGTACTTC	CASSREGETQYF